These 25 T cell receptor beta chains came from one sample sequenced in a study of blood T cell repertoires in COVID-19. Some clones are missing from TCRdb's copy, which holds only in-frame ones; the method was immunoSEQ multiplex PCR. The sample consists of approximately 260,000 clones, approximately 83% of them appearing once. The sequenced sample consisted of peripheral blood. The receptors were gathered from a woman aged 70 to 79 with acute or convalescent COVID-19.

As regards this clone: One end of the junction does not line up with germline, which may come from a read error. This chain uses TRBV3-1 (or the pseudogene TRBV3-2) with TRBJ1-2; D uncertain. The CDR3 loop spans 12 amino acids. CDR1 and CDR2 from the germline V gene are LGHDT and YNNKEL (reference sequence). The CDR3 loop is CVSSHPSGGYTF. The CDR3 coding sequence is TGTGTCAGCAGCCACCCGTCGGGGGGCTACACCTTC.

The V and J genes are TRBV5-1 and TRBJ1-2; TRBD1 aligns across 8 bases. The CDR3 is 14 residues long. In germline, CDR1 is SGHRS, CDR2 YFSETQ. J was trimmed by 5 bases and V by 4 bases; bases with no gene match: 7. The CDR3 region is CASSIGQGEYGYTF. CDR3 bases: TGCGCCAGCAGCATTGGACAGGGCGAATATGGCTACACCTTC.

The chain carries TRBV19 and TRBJ1-2; the match to TRBD1 covers 7 bases. Germline V gives CDR1 LNHDA, CDR2 SQIVND (reference sequence). V trimming: 6 bases; J trimming: 4 bases; junction bases outside the gene matches: 8. This CDR3 comprises 14 residues. The CDR3 reads CASSDSGQIYGYTF. CDR3 bases: TGTGCCAGTAGCGACTCGGGACAGATCTATGGCTACACCTTC.

The chain recombines TRBV19 with TRBJ1-1, with 7 bases identical to TRBD1. Germline V gives CDR1 LNHDA, CDR2 SQIVND (reference sequence). This CDR3 contains 14 residues. Trimming cost V 4 bases and J 0 bases; bases outside gene matches: 2. DNA for the CDR3: TGTGCCAGTAGTACAGGGGGTATGAACACTGAAGCTTTCTTT. Translated, it gives CASSTGGMNTEAFF.

This chain links TRBV5-1 with TRBJ2-3; weak D call: TRBD1 (5 bases). The CDR3 totals 13 residues. V was cut by 5 bases and J by 0 bases, with 7 bases left in between. CDR1 and CDR2 (germline): SGHRS, YFSETQ. The CDR3 DNA reads as TGCGCCAGCAGGACAGCTAGCACAGATACGCAGTATTTT. Its protein product is CASRTASTDTQYF.

The chain recombines TRBV24-1 with TRBJ2-1, with 8 nucleotides matching TRBD2. Trimming took 4 bases from V and 6 from J; bases not matched to a gene: 7. Germline lookup yields CDR1 KGHDR and CDR2 SFDVKD. This CDR3 contains 15 residues. The CDR3 bases are TGTGCCACCAGTGACCATGGACTAGCAGGCAATGAGCAGTTCTTC. Residues: CATSDHGLAGNEQFF.

The chain joins TRBV10-3 to TRBJ2-5; tentatively, D is TRBD2 (6 bases). The length of the CDR3 is 12 residues. V lost 2 bases and J 6 bases, leaving 7 bases between the germline ends. Germline lookup yields CDR1 ENHRY and CDR2 SYGVKD. The CDR3 DNA sequence: TGTGCCATCAGTGAGGGGGGGAAGACCCAGTACTTC. As protein: CAISEGGKTQYF.

The table lists this clone with a few counts. This chain links TRBV5-1 with TRBJ1-1, with 10 bases fitting TRBD1. The CDR3 runs to 13 residues. Germline V gene data show CDR1 as SGHRS and CDR2 as YFSETQ. The trim removed 5 bases at V and 4 bases at J, leaving 2 bases unmatched. This chain's CDR3 is CASSRDRGTEAFF. CDR3 in DNA: TGCGCCAGCAGTCGGGACAGGGGCACTGAAGCTTTCTTT.

The rearrangement links TRBV2 to TRBJ1-1, with TRBD1 as a possible D gene (6 bases). This CDR3 spans 13 amino acids. The V gene's germline CDR1 is SNHLY and CDR2 FYNNEI. Trimming removed 4 bases from V and 5 bases from J, with 11 bases in between. CDR3 sequence: CASSGQVETEAFF. As DNA, the CDR3 is TGTGCCAGCAGTGGACAGGTAGAAACTGAAGCTTTCTTT.

This chain connects TRBV6-1 to TRBJ1-1; 7 nucleotides agree with TRBD1. Unmatched junction bases numbered 8, after V lost 0 bases and J lost 4 bases. From germline, CDR1 is MNHNS and CDR2 SASEGT. This CDR3 spans 16 amino acids. In DNA, the CDR3 is TGTGCCAGCAGTGAAGCGAGAACACAGGGGAGCACTGAAGCTTTCTTT. Its translation is CASSEARTQGSTEAFF.

This clone was seen just once. The chain couples TRBV24-1 to TRBJ1-5; 8 positions match TRBD1. The CDR3 runs 14 residues. V trimming: 7 bases; J trimming: 6 bases; junction bases outside the gene matches: 7. Germline loops: CDR1 KGHDR, CDR2 SFDVKD. The CDR3 DNA reads TGTGCCACCAGGGGGCAGGGGGCAGGTCAGCCCCAGCATTTT. Protein sequence: CATRGQGAGQPQHF.

The chain is built from TRBV7-9 and TRBJ2-1, with 10 bases fitting TRBD1. The V gene's germline CDR1 is SEHNR and CDR2 FQNEAQ (reference sequence). The V gene end was trimmed by 5 bases and the J gene end by 0 bases; junction bases not matched to a gene: 4. This CDR3 region has 16 residues. CDR3 region: CASSPDRGFSYNEQFF. The CDR3, as DNA: TGTGCCAGCAGCCCGGACAGGGGGTTCTCCTACAATGAGCAGTTCTTC.

This clone occurred a few times. V is TRBV5-5 and J is TRBJ1-2; D is undetermined. Germline V CDR1 and CDR2: SGHKS, YYEKEE (reference sequence). Trimming left V 0 bases short and J 0 bases short, with 6 bases between. CDR3 length: 14 amino acids. CDR3 nucleotide sequence: TGTGCCAGCAGCTTGGCCCGGGCTAACTATGGCTACACCTTC. This gives the protein CASSLARANYGYTF.

V usage is TRBV4-1 and J usage is TRBJ2-5, with TRBD2 as a possible D gene (6 bases). V dropped 0 bases and J dropped 5 bases, with 13 bases sitting between them. The CDR3 sequence is 15 residues long. Germline V gene sequence: CDR1 MGHRA, CDR2 YSYEKL. The CDR3 protein is CASSQEGGLGETQYF. The CDR3 nucleotides are TGCGCCAGCAGCCAAGAAGGAGGGCTTGGGGAGACCCAGTACTTC.

The CDR3 DNA is TGTGCCAGCAGCTTAGCATCGGGACTGTTGAACACTGAAGCTTTCTTT. Amino acids: CASSLASGLLNTEAFF. The chain employs TRBV7-2 and TRBJ1-1; maybe TRBD1 (5 bases). V lost 0 bases, J lost 0 bases, and 11 bases lay in between. CDR1 SGHTA and CDR2 FQGNSA come from the germline V gene. There are 16 residues in the CDR3.

The chain employs TRBV2 and TRBJ1-6; weak D call: TRBD1 (5 bases). Germline assignment: CDR1 SNHLY and CDR2 FYNNEI. The V end lost 6 bases, the J end lost 6 bases, and 12 bases lay between the germline ends. The CDR3 covers 14 residues. As DNA, the CDR3 is TGTGCCAGCAGAGGGGCACCAGGTAATTCACCCCTCCACTTT. It is translated as CASRGAPGNSPLHF.

The chain couples TRBV28 to TRBJ1-5; D unresolved. V lost 6 bases and J 7 bases, leaving 16 bases between the germline ends. The CDR3 extends over 14 amino acids. Per the germline V gene, CDR1 is MDHEN and CDR2 is SYDVKM. CDR3: CASSVNTAGQPQHF. The DNA for the CDR3 is TGTGCCAGCAGCGTCAATACAGCGGGGCAGCCCCAGCATTTT. The full variable domain, rest sourced from reference TRBV28 and TRBJ1-5, is DVKVTQSSRYLVKRTGEKVFLECVQDMDHENMFWYRQDPGLGLRLIYFSYDVKMKEKGDIPEGYSVSREKKERFSLILESASTNQTSMYLCASSVNTAGQPQHFGDGTRLSIL.

CDR3 sequence: CAWSIGTGEKLFF. CDR3 coding DNA: TGTGCCTGGAGTATTGGTACAGGGGAAAAACTGTTTTTT. V is TRBV30 and J is TRBJ1-4; a weak D match, TRBD1 (6 bases). This CDR3 contains 13 residues. Germline lookup yields CDR1 GTSNPN and CDR2 SVGIG (reference sequence). V was trimmed by 2 bases and J by 8 bases, leaving 12 bases between them. The variable domain in full, completed from reference TRBV30 and TRBJ1-4, reads SQTIHQWPATLVQPVGSPLSLECTVEGTSNPNLYWYRQAAGRGLQLLFYSVGIGQISSEVPQNLSASRPQDRQFILSSKKLLLSDSGFYLCAWSIGTGEKLFFGSGTQLSVL.

The V call is TRBV6-5, the J call TRBJ1-2, with D possibly being TRBD1 (6 bases). This CDR3 spans 13 amino acids. V lost 8 bases, J lost 7 bases, and 17 bases lay in between. Germline V gene sequence: CDR1 MNHEY, CDR2 SVGAGI. The chain's CDR3 is CASHTGGGPGYTF. DNA for the CDR3: TGTGCCAGCCATACCGGCGGGGGGCCTGGCTACACCTTC.

The genes are TRBV9 and TRBJ1-2; D remains ambiguous. The V gene lost 0 bases and the J gene lost 3 bases, with 9 bases spanning the gap. CDR3 size: 14 residues. CDR1 SGDLS and CDR2 YYNGEE come from the germline V gene. CDR3 region: CASSVGAEYYGYTF. The CDR3 coding sequence is TGTGCCAGCAGCGTAGGTGCAGAATACTATGGCTACACCTTC.

The V and J genes are TRBV5-6 and TRBJ1-3; D not certain. Trimming took off 1 base at V and 0 bases at J, with 8 bases between the two ends. Looked up from germline, CDR1 is SGHDT and CDR2 is YYEEEE. The CDR3 length is 15 residues. This chain's CDR3 is CASSLPGFSGNTIYF. The CDR3 nucleotides read TGTGCCAGCAGCTTGCCAGGCTTCTCTGGAAACACCATATATTTT.

The chain joins TRBV5-4 to TRBJ1-1; TRBD1 might be the D (5 bases). The CDR3 is 14 residues long. Trimming removed 4 bases at V and 0 bases at J, with 10 bases between. Germline CDR1 reads SGHNT; CDR2 reads YYREEE (reference sequence). CDR3 nucleotide sequence: TGTGCCAGCAGCCTGGACATTCTGAACACTGAAGCTTTCTTT. The encoded protein is CASSLDILNTEAFF.

The chain combines TRBV7-8 with TRBJ1-6, with D tentatively TRBD1 (6 bases). Trimming left V 5 bases short and J 10 bases short, with 15 bases between. This CDR3 contains 14 residues. Germline V CDR1 and CDR2: SGHVS, FQNEAQ. Here the CDR3 reads CASSLGDISSPLHF. As DNA, the CDR3 is TGTGCCAGCAGCCTAGGGGACATAAGCTCACCCCTCCACTTT.

V and J are TRBV30 and TRBJ1-3, with D uncertain. CDR1 and CDR2 (germline): GTSNPN, SVGIG (reference sequence). V lost 3 bases and J 6 bases, leaving 12 bases between the germline ends. The CDR3 spans 13 residues. The CDR3 nucleotides read TGTGCCTGGAGCGGCTCAGAGGTAAACACCATATATTTT. Residues: CAWSGSEVNTIYF.

This clone was found once. This chain joins TRBV6-5 and TRBJ2-5; 7 positions match TRBD2. The length of the CDR3 is 16 residues. The V segment lost 2 bases and the J segment 0 bases; nucleotides outside the gene matches: 6. CDR1 is MNHEY, CDR2 SVGAGI, per germline. The CDR3 sequence is CASSYREGSYQETQYF. The CDR3, as DNA: TGTGCCAGCAGTTACAGGGAGGGATCGTACCAAGAGACCCAGTACTTC.